This TCR beta chain originates from a study of blood T cell repertoires in COVID-19. Whole-study context: Cohort 3 donors counted as recovered after two negative PCRs, clearance, or resolved symptoms. COVID-19 samples, acute and convalescent, were from the United States, Italy and Spain.

Germline CDR1 reads SNHLY; CDR2 reads FYNNEI. V gave up 1 base and J gave up 2 bases, with 9 bases separating them. This CDR3 has 15 residues. Method: immunoSEQ multiplex PCR; TCRdb's copy keeps in-frame clones and lacks some. The table lists hundreds of thousands of clones, 70% to 90% of them singletons. Sequencing was performed on PBMCs or T cells enriched from blood (not recorded which). The gene calls are TRBV2 and TRBJ1-3; D uncertain. The receptor comes from a man between 35 and 55 years old in a cohort exposed to, infected with or recovered from COVID-19 (not recorded which). The CDR3 loop reads CASSEVEFTGNTIYF. The CDR3 DNA reads TGTGCCAGCAGTGAAGTCGAGTTCACTGGAAACACCATATATTTT. Complete variable domain (other parts from reference TRBV2 and TRBJ1-3): EPEVTQTPSHQVTQMGQEVILRCVPISNHLYFYWYRQILGQKVEFLVSFYNNEISEKSEIFDDQFSVERPDGSNFTLKIRSTKLEDSAMYFCASSEVEFTGNTIYFGEGSWLTVV.